This entry lists 15 T cell receptor beta chains sequenced from one sample in a study of blood T cells in healthy people across ages. Through a sample-barcoded 5' primer and a J-beta primer mix, a second PCR was run for about 6 to 11 cycles. TCRdb re-called the 5' RACE reads through MiXCR, storing one row per CDR3 protein. The sample records over 600,000 distinct CDR3 sequences, roughly three fifths being singletons. The sample consisted of blood. Every receptor here comes from a man aged 35 to 55 in good health.

The J gene is TRBJ1-2, the V gene TRBV3-1, with D possibly TRBD1 on 5 matching bases. The CDR3 is made up of 15 amino acids. Deletions cut 4 bases from V and 7 bases from J, with 19 bases between. Germline assignment: CDR1 LGHDT and CDR2 YNNKEL (reference sequence). The CDR3 region has the DNA TGTGCCAGCAGCCTGCTTAGAGGGGAGGTCGGTGGCTACACCTTC. Translating gives CASSLLRGEVGGYTF.

The chain couples TRBV29-1 to TRBJ2-2; D might be TRBD1 (7 bases). Trimming stripped 4 bases from V and 6 bases from J, with 12 bases between. The CDR3 is 13 amino acids. Germline lookup yields CDR1 SQVTM and CDR2 ANQGSEA. The CDR3 here is CSVGQGGAGELFF. CDR3 DNA: TGCAGCGTTGGACAGGGAGGCGCCGGGGAGCTGTTTTTT.

The gene calls are TRBV6-6 and TRBJ2-1, with 12 bases aligning to TRBD1. The germline V gene has CDR1 MNHNY and CDR2 SVGAGI (reference sequence). V lost 6 bases and J lost 8; bases outside the gene matches: 8. The CDR3 is 15 residues long. CDR3 residues: CASRSPGQGAHEQFF. CDR3 sequence (DNA): TGTGCCAGCAGGTCACCGGGACAGGGGGCTCATGAGCAGTTCTTC.

The chain has TRBV3-1 and TRBJ2-1, with 8 bases aligning to TRBD2. From germline, CDR1 is LGHDT and CDR2 YNNKEL (reference sequence). CDR3 size: 15 residues. V gave up 2 bases and J gave up 9 bases; unmatched junction bases: 9. The CDR3 region is CASSQRSGGLGEQFF. CDR3 sequence (DNA): TGTGCCAGCAGCCAAAGGAGCGGGGGACTGGGTGAGCAGTTCTTC.

The chain is built from TRBV20-1 and TRBJ2-3, with TRBD2 matching 11 bases. The CDR3 length is 19 residues. J gave up 3 bases and V 3 bases, and 17 bases lay outside the gene matches. Germline-derived CDR1 and CDR2 are DFQATT and SNEGSKA (reference sequence). CDR3 residues: CSARDYLGSTSGETDTQYF. CDR3 in DNA: TGCAGTGCTAGGGACTATCTGGGCTCGACTAGCGGGGAAACAGATACGCAGTATTTT.

This sequence joins TRBV12-3 or TRBV12-4 and TRBJ2-5, with TRBD1 identical over 7 bases. Germline trimming cut 6 bases from V and 5 bases from J; bases unmatched to any gene: 9. The CDR3 consists of 14 residues. The CDR3 spells CASRRGQLEETQYF. The CDR3 coding sequence is TGTGCCAGCAGGAGGGGACAGCTAGAGGAGACCCAGTACTTC.

This clonotype showed up just a few times. The chain links TRBV25-1 to TRBJ2-7; TRBD1 matches at 8 bases. V shed 4 bases and J 5 bases; nucleotides not matched to a gene: 10. CDR3 length: 15 residues. The germline CDR1 and CDR2 sequences are MGHDK and SYGVNS. CDR3 amino acids: CASSGLDRESHEQYF. The DNA of the CDR3 is TGTGCCAGCAGTGGATTGGACAGGGAGTCCCACGAGCAGTACTTC.

This chain joins TRBV7-2 and TRBJ2-2; TRBD2 agrees at 12 bases. The germline gives CDR1 SGHTA, CDR2 FQGNSA. The length of the CDR3 is 15 residues. Unmatched junction bases numbered 2, after V lost 5 bases and J lost 4 bases. CDR3 in amino acids: CASSTLAGGTGELFF. CDR3 DNA sequence: TGTGCCAGCAGCACACTAGCGGGAGGCACCGGGGAGCTGTTTTTT.

This clonotype turned up a few times. This chain joins TRBV29-1 and TRBJ2-1; 9 bases are a match to TRBD1. Germline-derived CDR1 and CDR2 are SQVTM and ANQGSEA. The junction had 19 bases not matched to a gene; V was cut back by 4 bases and J by 12 bases. The CDR3 is 16 residues long. CDR3 residues: CSVGSWDRVKVVWQFF. CDR3 sequence (DNA): TGCAGCGTTGGTAGTTGGGACAGGGTGAAGGTGGTGTGGCAGTTCTTC.

This clonotype was seen a handful of times. The chain combines TRBV20-1 with TRBJ2-7; TRBD1 might be the D (5 bases). Germline V gene lookup returns CDR1 DFQATT and CDR2 SNEGSKA (reference sequence). There are 13 residues in the CDR3. Deletions cut 6 bases from V and 6 bases from J, with 18 bases between. Here the CDR3 reads CSASGPTRLEQYF. The CDR3 coding sequence is TGCAGTGCCTCAGGGCCTACTCGCCTCGAGCAGTACTTC.

This clonotype was counted a few times. This chain links TRBV7-8 with TRBJ2-7; 10 bases fit TRBD1. There are 14 residues in the CDR3. With V trimmed by 7 bases and J by 2 bases, 5 bases remained unmatched. Germline-derived CDR1 and CDR2 are SGHVS and FQNEAQ. The CDR3 here is CASNRTGGAYEQYF. Here the CDR3 DNA reads TGTGCCAGCAACCGGACAGGGGGGGCCTACGAGCAGTACTTC.

The chain is built from TRBV11-2 and TRBJ1-4, with 10 bases lining up with TRBD1. Germline loops: CDR1 SGHAT, CDR2 FQNNGV. The trim removed 4 bases at V and 7 bases at J, leaving 6 bases unmatched. The CDR3 totals 15 residues. CDR3 region: CASSSGQGDSEKLFF. DNA for the CDR3: TGTGCCAGCAGCTCAGGACAGGGGGATTCTGAAAAACTGTTTTTT.

This clonotype was seen a few times. This sequence joins TRBV6-2 or TRBV6-3 and TRBJ2-5; D gene unclear. This CDR3 is 12 amino acids long. Germline CDR1 reads MNHEY; CDR2 reads SVGEGT. Trimming removed 5 bases from V and 1 base from J, with 5 bases in between. The DNA for the CDR3 is TGTGCCAGCAGTGGTTCCCAAGAGACCCAGTACTTC. Its translation: CASSGSQETQYF.

This clonotype was found many times. This sequence joins TRBV29-1 and TRBJ2-5; 7 positions match TRBD1. Germline V gives CDR1 SQVTM, CDR2 ANQGSEA. V lost 4 bases to trimming and J lost 7 bases; unmatched junction nucleotides: 6. The CDR3 is 12 residues long. The CDR3 loop is CSVVQGDTTQYF. CDR3 nucleotide sequence: TGCAGCGTTGTCCAGGGGGACACGACCCAGTACTTC.

The gene calls are TRBV28 and TRBJ2-2, with TRBD1 matching 9 bases. After removal of 7 bases from V and 5 bases from J, the junction contained 17 bases not matched to a gene. The CDR3 is 18 amino acids. CDR1 is MDHEN, CDR2 SYDVKM, per germline. This chain's CDR3 is CASNPNGWTGVETGELFF. CDR3 nucleotides: TGTGCCAGCAATCCAAACGGGTGGACAGGGGTAGAAACCGGGGAGCTGTTTTTT.